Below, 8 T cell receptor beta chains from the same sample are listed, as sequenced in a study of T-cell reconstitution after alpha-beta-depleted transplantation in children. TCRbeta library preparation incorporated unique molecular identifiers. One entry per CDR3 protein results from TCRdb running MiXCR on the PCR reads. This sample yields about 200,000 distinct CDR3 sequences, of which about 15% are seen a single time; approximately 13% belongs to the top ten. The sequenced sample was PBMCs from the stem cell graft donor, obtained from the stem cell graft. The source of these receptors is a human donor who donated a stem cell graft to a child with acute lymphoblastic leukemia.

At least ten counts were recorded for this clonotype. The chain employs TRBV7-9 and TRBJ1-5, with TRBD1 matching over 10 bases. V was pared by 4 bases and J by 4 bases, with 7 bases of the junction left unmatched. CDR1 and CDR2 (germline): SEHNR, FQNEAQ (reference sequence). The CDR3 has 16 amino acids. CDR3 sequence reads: CASSSTGTGDNQPQHF. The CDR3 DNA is TGTGCCAGCAGCTCCACAGGGACAGGGGATAATCAGCCCCAGCATTTT.

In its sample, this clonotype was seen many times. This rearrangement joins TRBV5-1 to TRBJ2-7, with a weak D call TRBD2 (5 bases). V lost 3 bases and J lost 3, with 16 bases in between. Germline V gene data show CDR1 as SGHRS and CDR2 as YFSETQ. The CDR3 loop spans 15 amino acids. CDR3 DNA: TGCGCCAGCAGCTGGGCGGGCAGTGCAGGCTACGAGCAGTACTTC. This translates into CASSWAGSAGYEQYF.

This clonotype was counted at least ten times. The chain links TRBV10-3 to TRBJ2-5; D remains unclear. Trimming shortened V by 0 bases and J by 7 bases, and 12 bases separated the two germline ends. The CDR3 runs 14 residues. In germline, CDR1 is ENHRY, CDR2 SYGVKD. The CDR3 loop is CAISESLETRTQYF. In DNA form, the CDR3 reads TGTGCCATCAGTGAGTCTCTGGAGACGAGGACCCAGTACTTC.

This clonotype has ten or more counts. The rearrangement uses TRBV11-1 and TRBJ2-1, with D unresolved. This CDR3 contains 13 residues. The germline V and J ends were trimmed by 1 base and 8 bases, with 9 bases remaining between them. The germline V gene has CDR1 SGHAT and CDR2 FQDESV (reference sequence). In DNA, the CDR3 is TGTGCCAGCAGCTTAGAAGTGAGAGATGAGCAGTTCTTC. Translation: CASSLEVRDEQFF.

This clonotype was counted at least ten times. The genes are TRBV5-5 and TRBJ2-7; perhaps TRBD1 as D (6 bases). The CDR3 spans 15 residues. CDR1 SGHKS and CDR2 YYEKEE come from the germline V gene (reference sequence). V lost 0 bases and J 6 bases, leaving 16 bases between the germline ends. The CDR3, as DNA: TGTGCCAGCAGCTTGGCCGACAGGCGGTCGCGCGAGCAGTACTTC. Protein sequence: CASSLADRRSREQYF.

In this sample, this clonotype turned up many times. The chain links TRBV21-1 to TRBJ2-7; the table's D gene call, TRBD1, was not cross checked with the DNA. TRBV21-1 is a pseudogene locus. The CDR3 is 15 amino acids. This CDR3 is CASGPGRQGGNEQYF. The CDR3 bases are TGTGCCAGCGGCCCAGGGCGACAGGGGGGAAACGAGCAGTACTTC.

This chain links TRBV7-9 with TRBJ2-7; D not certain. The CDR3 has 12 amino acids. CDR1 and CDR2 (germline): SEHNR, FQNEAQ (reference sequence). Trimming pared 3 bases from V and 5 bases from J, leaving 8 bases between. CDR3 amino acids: CASSFGPNEQYF. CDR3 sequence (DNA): TGTGCCAGCAGCTTTGGGCCGAACGAGCAGTACTTC.

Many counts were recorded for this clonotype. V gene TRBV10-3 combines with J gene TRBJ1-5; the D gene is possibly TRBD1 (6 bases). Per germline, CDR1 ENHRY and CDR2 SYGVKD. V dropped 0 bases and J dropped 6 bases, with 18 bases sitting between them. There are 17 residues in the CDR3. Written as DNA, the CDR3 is TGTGCCATCAGTGAGTCTAAGCGGACATTAGGGGGTCAGCCCCAGCATTTT. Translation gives CAISESKRTLGGQPQHF.